Following are 20 T cell receptor beta chains from one sample sequenced in a study of blood T cell repertoires in COVID-19. Assay used: immunoSEQ multiplex PCR; TCRdb lists only in-frame clones, some missing. The profile shows around 95,000 clones, about 80% of them singletons. The source material was peripheral blood. These TCRs come from a woman between 65 and 79 years old with acute or convalescent COVID-19.

The chain uses TRBV12-3 or TRBV12-4 and TRBJ1-2; 8 bases fit TRBD1. The CDR3 is made up of 13 amino acids. V lost 2 bases, J lost 5 bases, and 1 base stayed unmatched. The CDR3 reads CASSLRDRYGYTF. As DNA, the CDR3 is TGTGCCAGCAGTTTAAGGGACAGGTATGGCTACACCTTC.

The V and J genes are TRBV6-5 and TRBJ1-1; 12 nucleotides agree with TRBD1. The trim removed 6 bases at V and 4 bases at J, leaving 6 bases unmatched. CDR1 and CDR2 from the germline V gene are MNHEY and SVGAGI. The CDR3 consists of 15 residues. The DNA for the CDR3 is TGTGCCAGCAGGGGACAGGGGGCGGGGAGCACTGAAGCTTTCTTT. It encodes CASRGQGAGSTEAFF.

With regard to this clone: The junction does not match germline at one end; this may be a read error. The chain recombines TRBV28 with TRBJ1-4, with 8 bases identical to TRBD1. The V gene's germline CDR1 is MDHEN and CDR2 SYDVKM. The CDR3 covers 13 residues. The CDR3 bases are TGCCCCGGCTCAACAGGGGGAACCGAAAAACTGTTTTTT. Translating gives CPGSTGGTEKLFF.

CDR3 sequence reads: CASDRGPNGYTF. CDR3 nucleotides: TGTGCCAGCGACAGGGGGCCTAATGGCTACACCTTC. V is TRBV6-6 and J is TRBJ1-2; the match to TRBD1 covers 10 bases. Losses at the gene ends were 8 bases for V and 6 bases for J; bases not matched to a gene: 3. There are 12 residues in the CDR3. Germline-derived CDR1 and CDR2 are MNHNY and SVGAGI (reference sequence).

The V call is TRBV14, the J call TRBJ1-4; TRBD1 is a possible D gene (5 bases). Germline CDR1 SGHDN, CDR2 FVKESK. V was trimmed by 4 bases and J by 4 bases, leaving 13 bases between them. CDR3 length: 15 amino acids. Written as DNA, the CDR3 is TGTGCCAGCAGCCCGGTAACAGGCTTTAATGAAAAACTGTTTTTT. It encodes CASSPVTGFNEKLFF.

The J gene is TRBJ2-7, the V gene TRBV9; 9 positions agree with TRBD1. Germline V gene lookup returns CDR1 SGDLS and CDR2 YYNGEE. The length of the CDR3 is 12 residues. V dropped 3 bases and J dropped 6; count of bases not matched to a gene: 1. CDR3 protein: CASSAGQGEQYF. DNA for the CDR3: TGTGCCAGCAGCGCGGGACAGGGCGAGCAGTACTTC. The complete variable domain, with remaining parts taken from reference TRBV9 and TRBJ2-7, reads DSGVTQTPKHLITATGQRVTLRCSPRSGDLSVYWYQQSLDQGLQFLIQYYNGEERAKGNILERFSAQQFPDLHSELNLSSLELGDSALYFCASSAGQGEQYFGPGTRLTVT.

This CDR3 reads CASSLGQGPNTEAFF. Written as DNA, the CDR3 is TGTGCCAGCAGTTTGGGACAGGGTCCAAACACTGAAGCTTTCTTT. The V gene is TRBV6-6, the J gene TRBJ1-1; 9 bases map to TRBD1. V trimming: 4 bases; J trimming: 2 bases; junction bases outside the gene matches: 5. CDR3 size: 15 residues. The V gene's germline CDR1 is MNHNY and CDR2 SVGAGI (reference sequence).

The genes are TRBV5-1 and TRBJ2-3; D unresolved. V shed 0 bases and J shed 8 bases, with 13 bases lying between them. This CDR3 has 14 amino acids. Germline-derived CDR1 and CDR2 are SGHRS and YFSETQ. The CDR3 DNA reads TGCGCCAGCAGCTTGGATCTCCTCGGAGCTACGCAGTATTTT. Its protein product is CASSLDLLGATQYF.

This chain links TRBV19 with TRBJ2-1, with D possibly matching TRBD1 (6 bases). V was clipped by 9 bases and J by 3 bases, with 12 bases between them. From germline, CDR1 is LNHDA and CDR2 SQIVND (reference sequence). This CDR3 has 13 residues. In nucleotides, the CDR3 is TGTGCCAGCACGGACAGAAACTACAATGAGCAGTTCTTC. Translating gives CASTDRNYNEQFF.

V usage is TRBV5-1 and J usage is TRBJ1-2; 11 nucleotides line up with TRBD1. V lost 2 bases to trimming and J lost 7 bases; unmatched junction nucleotides: 7. Germline lookup yields CDR1 SGHRS and CDR2 YFSETQ. The CDR3 is 15 amino acids. CDR3 protein: CASSLAGTGGSGYTF. DNA of the CDR3: TGCGCCAGCAGCTTAGCCGGGACAGGGGGAAGTGGCTACACCTTC. Full variable domain (rest looked up from reference TRBV5-1 and TRBJ1-2): KAGVTQTPRYLIKTRGQQVTLSCSPISGHRSVSWYQQTPGQGLQFLFEYFSETQRNKGNFPGRFSGRQFSNSRSEMNVSTLELGDSALYLCASSLAGTGGSGYTFGSGTRLTVV.

The rearrangement links TRBV3-1 (or the pseudogene TRBV3-2) to TRBJ2-7, with 8 bases aligning to TRBD1. Germline CDR1 is LGHDT and CDR2 is YNNKEL (reference sequence). There are 14 residues in the CDR3. J lost 4 bases, V lost 0 bases, and 2 bases had no gene match. As DNA, the CDR3 is TGTGCCAGCAGCCAAGACAGGGGGCGGTACGAGCAGTACTTC. Translating it yields CASSQDRGRYEQYF.

The chain carries TRBV19 and TRBJ2-7, with TRBD2 matching 9 bases. With V trimmed by 4 bases and J by 2 bases, 12 bases remained unmatched. Germline CDR1 is LNHDA and CDR2 is SQIVND (reference sequence). This CDR3 is 17 amino acids long. CDR3 nucleotide sequence: TGTGCCAGTAGTACGACTAATAGCGGGGGCTTACCCTACGAGCAGTACTTC. The encoded protein is CASSTTNSGGLPYEQYF.

V and J are TRBV20-1 and TRBJ2-7, with TRBD1 as a possible D gene (5 bases). CDR1 is DFQATT, CDR2 SNEGSKA, per germline (reference sequence). This CDR3 has 11 amino acids. The germline V and J ends were trimmed by 6 bases and 7 bases, with 13 bases remaining between them. CDR3 amino acids: CSAEGVGEQYF. CDR3 in DNA: TGCAGTGCCGAAGGGGTGGGGGAGCAGTACTTC.

The V call is TRBV7-2, the J call TRBJ1-1, with D unclear. The germline V gene encodes CDR1 SGHTA and CDR2 FQGNSA. CDR3 length equals 15 residues. The V end lost 3 bases, the J end lost 2 bases, and 13 bases lay between the germline ends. The chain's CDR3 is CASSLSGGFNTEAFF. CDR3 sequence (DNA): TGTGCCAGCAGCTTGTCCGGAGGGTTTAACACTGAAGCTTTCTTT.

The chain joins TRBV19 to TRBJ2-2; TRBD1 matches 9 bases. The CDR3 length is 16 residues. Germline CDR1 is LNHDA and CDR2 is SQIVND (reference sequence). Germline trimming cut 8 bases from V and 2 bases from J; bases unmatched to any gene: 9. The CDR3 sequence: CASAKGTGSNTGELFF. The CDR3 coding sequence is TGTGCCAGTGCGAAGGGGACAGGGAGTAACACCGGGGAGCTGTTTTTT.

CDR3 coding DNA: TGTGCCATCAGTGATTGGGCTCTGGAAAACACCATATATTTT. Translated: CAISDWALENTIYF. The gene calls are TRBV10-3 and TRBJ1-3; D not certain. Germline CDR1 reads ENHRY; CDR2 reads SYGVKD. The CDR3 consists of 14 residues. V lost 3 bases and J lost 6, with 12 bases in between.

The chain uses TRBV4-1 and TRBJ2-2; TRBD1 is a possible D gene (6 bases). V was shortened by 2 bases and J by 1 base, with 11 bases between the two germline ends. CDR3 size: 16 residues. The V gene's germline CDR1 is MGHRA and CDR2 YSYEKL. CDR3 in amino acids: CASSQYPTGNTGELFF. CDR3 bases: TGCGCCAGCAGCCAATATCCGACAGGGAACACCGGGGAGCTGTTTTTT.

The chain has TRBV12-5 and TRBJ2-5; D may be TRBD2 (6 bases). V lost 1 base and J 4 bases, leaving 10 bases between the germline ends. The germline V gene has CDR1 LGHNT and CDR2 FRNRAP. This CDR3 is 14 amino acids long. CDR3 nucleotide sequence: TGTGCTAGTGGTTTGGGTTTGGGGGGAGAGACCCAGTACTTC. Residues: CASGLGLGGETQYF.

This chain links TRBV3-1 (or the pseudogene TRBV3-2) with TRBJ2-7; D gene ambiguous. This CDR3 has 14 residues. Trimming took off 1 base at V and 0 bases at J, with 7 bases between the two ends. The germline CDR1 and CDR2 sequences are LGHDT and YNNKEL (reference sequence). CDR3 sequence (DNA): TGTGCCAGCAGCCAAGGTCACGGCTCCTACGAGCAGTACTTC. This translates into CASSQGHGSYEQYF.

This clone has ten or more counts. The chain joins TRBV7-8 to TRBJ2-2; D is ambiguous. The CDR3 covers 14 residues. Per the germline V gene, CDR1 is SGHVS and CDR2 is FQNEAQ. The ends were cut back, 5 bases at V and 1 base at J, with 8 bases in the middle. The CDR3 spells CASSATGNTGELFF. The CDR3 nucleotides read TGTGCCAGCAGCGCGACGGGGAACACCGGGGAGCTGTTTTTT.